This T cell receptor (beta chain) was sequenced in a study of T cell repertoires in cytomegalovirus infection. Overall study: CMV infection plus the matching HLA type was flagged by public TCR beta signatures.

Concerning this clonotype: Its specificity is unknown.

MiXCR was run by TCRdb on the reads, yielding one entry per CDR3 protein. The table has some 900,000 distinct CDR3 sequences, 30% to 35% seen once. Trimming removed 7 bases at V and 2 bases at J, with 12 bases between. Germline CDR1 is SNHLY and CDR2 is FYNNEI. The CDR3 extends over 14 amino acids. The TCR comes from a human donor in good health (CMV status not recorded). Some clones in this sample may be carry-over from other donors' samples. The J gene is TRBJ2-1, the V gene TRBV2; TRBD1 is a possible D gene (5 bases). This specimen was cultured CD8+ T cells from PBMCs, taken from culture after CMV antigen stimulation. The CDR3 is CASNKGRTYNEQFF. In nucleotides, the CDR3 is TGTGCCAGCAATAAGGGGCGCACCTACAATGAGCAGTTCTTC.